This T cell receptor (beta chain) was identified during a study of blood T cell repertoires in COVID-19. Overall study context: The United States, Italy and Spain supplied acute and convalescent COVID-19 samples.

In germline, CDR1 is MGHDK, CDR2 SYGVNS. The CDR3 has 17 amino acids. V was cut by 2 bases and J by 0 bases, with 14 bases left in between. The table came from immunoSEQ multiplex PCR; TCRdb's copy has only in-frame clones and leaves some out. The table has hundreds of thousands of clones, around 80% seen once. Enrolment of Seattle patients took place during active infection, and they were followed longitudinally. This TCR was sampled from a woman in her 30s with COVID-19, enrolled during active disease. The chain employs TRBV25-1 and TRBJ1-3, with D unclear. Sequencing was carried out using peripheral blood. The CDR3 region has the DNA TGTGCCAGCAGTGAAAGCTGGTCCGATTTCTCTGGAAACACCATATATTTT. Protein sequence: CASSESWSDFSGNTIYF.